The 25 T cell receptor beta chains below all came from one sample that was sequenced in a study of cytomegalovirus exposure and HLA in healthy donors. The PCR contained 60 Vbeta and 13 Jbeta primers. This table comes from immunoSEQ multiplex PCR, and its TCRdb copy is limited to in-frame clones, with some not included. The table has approximately 170,000 clones, 68% seen once. Sequencing input: PBMCs. The receptor source for this set is a woman between 18 and 30 years old in good health and CMV-seropositive.

The V and J genes are TRBV28 and TRBJ2-1; 10 bases match TRBD2. CDR3 length equals 15 residues. Germline V CDR1 and CDR2: MDHEN, SYDVKM. With V trimmed by 5 bases and J by 0 bases, 1 base remained unmatched. The chain's CDR3 is CASSPSGSSYNEQFF. The CDR3 DNA follows: TGTGCCAGCAGTCCTAGCGGGAGCTCCTACAATGAGCAGTTCTTC.

This clone was seen a few times. The chain couples TRBV12-5 to TRBJ2-7; 10 bases map to TRBD1. The CDR3 loop spans 15 amino acids. V lost 1 base to trimming and J lost 7 bases; unmatched junction nucleotides: 7. Germline V lookup: CDR1 LGHNT, CDR2 FRNRAP. In DNA, the CDR3 is TGTGCTAGTGGTTTGGGGACAGGGGGTCAAGTGGAGCAGTACTTC. This gives the protein CASGLGTGGQVEQYF.

The chain is built from TRBV4-2 and TRBJ2-5; 9 nucleotides line up with TRBD2. Germline assignment: CDR1 LGHNA and CDR2 YNFKEQ. This CDR3 spans 15 amino acids. The V gene end was trimmed by 3 bases and the J gene end by 11 bases; junction bases not matched to a gene: 13. The CDR3 loop is CASSQGLAERGEQYF. CDR3 in DNA: TGTGCCAGCAGCCAGGGGTTGGCGGAGCGGGGGGAACAGTACTTC.

The chain carries TRBV6-1 and TRBJ2-7; 7 bases map to TRBD2. The J segment lost 9 bases and the V segment lost 7 bases, leaving 18 bases of the junction unmatched. This CDR3 has 15 amino acids. The V gene's germline CDR1 is MNHNS and CDR2 SASEGT. The CDR3, as DNA: TGTGCCAGCACCGAGGGAGGGACGGACCTACGAGGGCAGTACTTC. Protein: CASTEGGTDLRGQYF.

The chain uses TRBV11-2 and TRBJ2-5, with 11 bases that match TRBD2. The V gene's germline CDR1 is SGHAT and CDR2 FQNNGV. Trimming removed 5 bases from V and 4 bases from J; junction bases left unmatched: 9. The CDR3 extends over 16 amino acids. The CDR3 bases are TGTGCCAGCAGCCTCCGTGCTAGCGGGGGGCCAGAGACCCAGTACTTC. Translating it yields CASSLRASGGPETQYF.

This sequence joins TRBV6-1 and TRBJ1-4; perhaps TRBD1 as D (5 bases). The germline V gene encodes CDR1 MNHNS and CDR2 SASEGT. V dropped 7 bases and J dropped 6 bases, with 15 bases sitting between them. The CDR3 covers 14 residues. The CDR3 spells CASMQGSADEKLFF. CDR3 nucleotide sequence: TGTGCCAGCATGCAGGGTTCTGCGGATGAAAAACTGTTTTTT.

The chain carries TRBV7-2 and TRBJ2-3; D might be TRBD1 (5 bases). This CDR3 contains 13 residues. V lost 2 bases and J lost 3, with 6 bases in between. Per the germline V gene, CDR1 is SGHTA and CDR2 is FQGNSA. CDR3 amino acids: CASSLTGTDTQYF. CDR3 bases: TGTGCCAGCAGCTTAACAGGAACAGATACGCAGTATTTT.

The chain is built from TRBV10-1 and TRBJ2-5; 7 nucleotides match TRBD1. This CDR3 is built from 15 residues. CDR1 is WNHNN and CDR2 is SYGVQD in the germline V gene (reference sequence). The trim removed 3 bases at V and 1 base at J, leaving 5 bases unmatched. CDR3 loop: CASSDHRGSQETQYF. The CDR3 DNA is TGCGCCAGCAGTGACCACAGGGGCTCCCAAGAGACCCAGTACTTC.

The chain recombines TRBV5-1 with TRBJ2-1; no firm D call. CDR1 and CDR2 (germline): SGHRS, YFSETQ. V lost 2 bases, J lost 6 bases, and 18 bases lay in between. This CDR3 contains 16 residues. CDR3 nucleotide sequence: TGCGCCAGCAGCTTTCTGGAGCGAAATCCTGGCAATGAGCAGTTCTTC. Translation gives CASSFLERNPGNEQFF.

The genes are TRBV4-3 and TRBJ2-5; TRBD1 agrees at 8 bases. The V gene's germline CDR1 is LGHNA and CDR2 YSLEER. The CDR3 runs to 16 residues. V was pared by 1 base and J by 5 bases, with 9 bases of the junction left unmatched. CDR3 nucleotide sequence: TGCGCCAGCAGCCAAGGGGCCAGGGGGCGTGATGAGACCCAGTACTTC. Its protein product is CASSQGARGRDETQYF.

Comments on this clone: Other DNA sequences of this sample code for an identical CDR3. The V call is TRBV9, the J call TRBJ2-1, with 9 nucleotides matching TRBD2. V shed 0 bases and J 4 bases; nucleotides not matched to a gene: 2. The germline CDR1 and CDR2 sequences are SGDLS and YYNGEE. This CDR3 is 15 amino acids long. Here the CDR3 DNA reads TGTGCCAGCAGCGTAGGAAGCGGGGGGTACAATGAGCAGTTCTTC. Translating gives CASSVGSGGYNEQFF.

The chain carries TRBV6-1 and TRBJ2-7; the match to TRBD1 covers 7 bases. The CDR3 loop spans 15 amino acids. Germline V gives CDR1 MNHNS, CDR2 SASEGT. J gave up 7 bases and V 1 base, and 10 bases lay outside the gene matches. In DNA form, the CDR3 reads TGTGCCAGCAGTGAAGGAAGGGGGCGACTTCAGGAGCAGTACTTC. This codes for CASSEGRGRLQEQYF.

V and J are TRBV7-2 and TRBJ1-3, with D possibly matching TRBD1 (5 bases). This CDR3 is 15 amino acids long. The V end was cut by 1 base, the J end by 0 bases, with 7 bases between. Germline values: CDR1 SGHTA, CDR2 FQGNSA. CDR3 region: CASSLVGASGNTIYF. CDR3 nucleotide sequence: TGTGCCAGCAGCTTAGTAGGGGCCTCTGGAAACACCATATATTTT.

This clone was seen only a few times. This sequence joins TRBV5-6 and TRBJ2-3; D is perhaps TRBD2 (6 bases). Germline assignment: CDR1 SGHDT and CDR2 YYEEEE. V was cut by 6 bases and J by 0 bases, with 20 bases left in between. The CDR3 covers 17 residues. The CDR3 region is CASTPGGWRLSTDTQYF. CDR3 DNA sequence: TGTGCCAGCACCCCCGGGGGTTGGCGGCTGAGCACAGATACGCAGTATTTT.

This clone was recorded only once. This chain uses TRBV18 with TRBJ2-1; no clear D. Trimming cost V 3 bases and J 0 bases, with 9 bases left between them. Germline CDR1 and CDR2: KGHSH and LQKENI. This CDR3 is 15 amino acids long. The CDR3 sequence is CASSPTLLSYNEQFF. The CDR3, as DNA: TGTGCCAGCTCACCCACTTTACTCTCCTACAATGAGCAGTTCTTC.

This sequence joins TRBV5-1 and TRBJ2-5; possible D gene TRBD2, 5 bases. The CDR3 loop spans 13 amino acids. Trimming shortened V by 2 bases and J by 5 bases, and 10 bases separated the two germline ends. Looked up from germline, CDR1 is SGHRS and CDR2 is YFSETQ. CDR3 sequence (DNA): TGCGCCAGCAGCTTACGGGAATACGAGACCCAGTACTTC. This gives the protein CASSLREYETQYF.

The chain recombines TRBV10-1 with TRBJ2-7, with 7 bases that match TRBD1. The V gene end was trimmed by 6 bases and the J gene end by 2 bases; junction bases not matched to a gene: 1. Germline loops: CDR1 WNHNN, CDR2 SYGVQD (reference sequence). The CDR3 has 12 amino acids. The CDR3 nucleotides are TGCGCCAGCAGCGACAGGGCCTACGAGCAGTACTTC. Protein product: CASSDRAYEQYF.

A few counts support this clone. The rearrangement uses TRBV5-4 and TRBJ1-1, with D perhaps TRBD1 (5 bases). Germline CDR1 SGHNT, CDR2 YYREEE (reference sequence). Trimming cost V 4 bases and J 0 bases, with 16 bases left between them. The CDR3 is 16 amino acids. In nucleotides, the CDR3 is TGTGCCAGCAGCCAGGGCGTTCAGGTGGTGAACACTGAAGCTTTCTTT. This translates into CASSQGVQVVNTEAFF.

The gene calls are TRBV2 and TRBJ2-7; 13 nucleotides align to TRBD2. This CDR3 comprises 15 residues. The germline CDR1 and CDR2 sequences are SNHLY and FYNNEI. Unmatched junction bases numbered 2, after V lost 6 bases and J lost 0 bases. The CDR3 nucleotides are TGTGCCAGCAGACTAGCGGGAGGGGTCTCCTACGAGCAGTACTTC. Translated: CASRLAGGVSYEQYF.

A note on this clone: This specimen includes other DNA sequences encoding the same CDR3. V gene TRBV5-4 combines with J gene TRBJ1-1; D unclear. V was clipped by 0 bases and J by 11 bases, with 17 bases between them. CDR1 and CDR2 (germline): SGHNT, YYREEE (reference sequence). The CDR3 has 14 residues. The CDR3 loop reads CASSLDLPLGGAFF. Written as DNA, the CDR3 is TGTGCCAGCAGCTTGGATCTGCCGTTAGGAGGGGCTTTCTTT.

This clone has only one observation. The chain joins TRBV4-3 to TRBJ2-1; no reliable D call. Trimming removed 0 bases at V and 4 bases at J, with 7 bases between. The CDR3 consists of 14 residues. Germline assignment: CDR1 LGHNA and CDR2 YSLEER. The CDR3, as DNA: TGCGCCAGCAGCCAAGATCCCCGGTACAATGAGCAGTTCTTC. Translation gives CASSQDPRYNEQFF.

The rearrangement uses TRBV30 and TRBJ2-2, with 8 bases aligning to TRBD1. Trimming took 4 bases from V and 1 from J; bases not matched to a gene: 5. Germline V gene sequence: CDR1 GTSNPN, CDR2 SVGIG (reference sequence). CDR3 size: 15 residues. The CDR3 bases are TGTGCCTGGACTCGGGGGACAGGGAACACCGGGGAGCTGTTTTTT. Encoded protein: CAWTRGTGNTGELFF.

This rearrangement joins TRBV30 to TRBJ1-1, with 10 bases matching TRBD1. Germline CDR1 reads GTSNPN; CDR2 reads SVGIG (reference sequence). The junction had 8 bases not matched to a gene; V was cut back by 2 bases and J by 8 bases. The CDR3 contains 14 residues. The CDR3 sequence is CAWSLGQGNTEAFF. As DNA, the CDR3 is TGTGCCTGGAGTCTGGGACAGGGGAATACAGAAGCTTTCTTT. The full variable domain, its missing parts supplied by reference TRBV30 and TRBJ1-1, is SQTIHQWPATLVQPVGSPLSLECTVEGTSNPNLYWYRQAAGRGLQLLFYSVGIGQISSEVPQNLSASRPQDRQFILSSKKLLLSDSGFYLCAWSLGQGNTEAFFGQGTRLTVV.

This clone has a single count. The chain couples TRBV19 to TRBJ1-1, with D possibly being TRBD1 (6 bases). CDR3 length: 17 amino acids. V lost 3 bases and J 5 bases, leaving 22 bases between the germline ends. Germline CDR1 reads LNHDA; CDR2 reads SQIVND (reference sequence). The CDR3 loop reads CASSMWQGSSLRTEAFF. CDR3 DNA: TGTGCCAGTAGTATGTGGCAGGGGAGCTCTTTACGGACTGAAGCTTTCTTT.

Concerning this clone: The same CDR3 also results from other DNA sequences found in this sample. The chain links TRBV5-1 to TRBJ2-7; perhaps TRBD2 as D (6 bases). The ends were cut back, 2 bases at V and 7 bases at J, with 7 bases in the middle. Germline-derived CDR1 and CDR2 are SGHRS and YFSETQ. This CDR3 is 11 amino acids long. The CDR3 here is CASSFGGEQYF. The CDR3 bases are TGCGCCAGCAGCTTTGGGGGGGAGCAGTACTTC.